Given below is one T cell receptor (beta chain) in context. Its target is unknown. Profiling relied on immunoSEQ multiplex PCR, and the TCRdb table lists in-frame clones only, not all of them. The sample records some 93,000 clones, about 88% being singletons. This sample was included in a study of identifying expanded T cells in peripheral blood. Study-wide results and limits: Across healthy donors, higher total template counts meant significantly greater two-week count variance. Technical replicates showed around 1.1 changed clones; two weeks roughly 15; four weeks 19.

V lost 0 bases to trimming and J lost 0 bases, with 11 bases between them. Germline V lookup: CDR1 SQVTM, CDR2 ANQGSEA. CDR3 length: 16 residues. Collection occurred without any documented infections or immune events in donors. The chain carries TRBV29-1 and TRBJ2-2; D assignment may be TRBD1 or TRBD2 (5 bases each). This clonotype was obtained from a person aged 18 to 69 in good health. The sequenced sample was blood. The chain's CDR3 is CSVEDRDGANTGELFF. DNA for the CDR3: TGCAGCGTTGAAGATCGGGACGGGGCGAACACCGGGGAGCTGTTTTTT.